The present TCR beta chain was sequenced within a study of regulatory dendritic cells for organ transplantation. Notes on this clone: The antigen is not known.

Sorted subsets were CFSE-labeled and cultured approximately 5 days with allogeneic dendritic cells. CD4+ or CD8+ T cells were sorted as naive CD45RA+ or memory CD45RO+. Whole-study results and caveats: Of resting T cell subsets, memory CD8+ had the most alloreactive clonotypes. Memory CD8+ clonal expansion seemed more limited with regulatory than mature dendritic cells.

Assay used: immunoSEQ multiplex PCR; TCRdb lists only in-frame clones, some missing. The sample carries approximately 18,000 clones, over 75% recorded once. The CDR3 is made up of 16 amino acids. V lost 0 bases, J lost 7 bases, and 16 bases lay in between. Germline-derived CDR1 and CDR2 are LNHDA and SQIVND (reference sequence). Material for sequencing was memory CD4+ T cells from blood cultured with regulatory dendritic cells. Described subset: CD45RO+ memory T cells. The receptor's source is a human donor in good health. The chain uses TRBV19 and TRBJ2-4, with TRBD2 as a possible D gene (5 bases). As DNA, the CDR3 is TGTGCCAGTAGTATAGATGGTCCGGGGAGATTGAACATTCAGTACTTC. This sequence encodes CASSIDGPGRLNIQYF.